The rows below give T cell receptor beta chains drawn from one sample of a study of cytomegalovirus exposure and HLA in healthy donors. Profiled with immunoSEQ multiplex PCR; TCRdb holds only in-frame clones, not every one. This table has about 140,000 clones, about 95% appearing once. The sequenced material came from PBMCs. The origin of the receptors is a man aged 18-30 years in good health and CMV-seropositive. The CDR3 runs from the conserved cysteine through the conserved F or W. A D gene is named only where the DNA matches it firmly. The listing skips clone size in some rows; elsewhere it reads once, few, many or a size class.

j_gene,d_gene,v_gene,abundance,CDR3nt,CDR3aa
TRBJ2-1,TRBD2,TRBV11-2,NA,TGTGCCAGCAGTTCCGGGGGGGGCGAGCAGTTCTTC,CASSSGGGEQFF
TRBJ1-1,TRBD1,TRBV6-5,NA,TGTGCCAGCAGTTGGCAGGGGGACGCTGAAGCTTTCTTT,CASSWQGDAEAFF
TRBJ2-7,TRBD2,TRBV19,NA,TGTGCCAGTAGTTGGACTAGCGGGAACTACGAGCAGTACTTC,CASSWTSGNYEQYF
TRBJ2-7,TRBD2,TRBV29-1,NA,TGCAGCGTTGAAACCCCCGGCGGGAGCTCCTACGAGCAGTACTTC,CSVETPGGSSYEQYF
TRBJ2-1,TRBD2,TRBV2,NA,TGTGCCAGCAGGCCGGGCGGGAGTTCTAATGAGCAGTTCTTC,CASRPGGSSNEQFF
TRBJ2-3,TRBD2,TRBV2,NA,TGTGCCAGCAGTGTACCTAGCGGAGTCACAGATACGCAGTATTTT,CASSVPSGVTDTQYF
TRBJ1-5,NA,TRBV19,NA,TGTGCCAGTAGTACCCGCCAGGGTAGCAATCAGCCCCAGCATTTT,CASSTRQGSNQPQHF
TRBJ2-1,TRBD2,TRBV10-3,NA,TGTGCCATCAGTGACCCAGGGACTAGCGGGAGGGGTGAGCAGTTCTTC,CAISDPGTSGRGEQFF
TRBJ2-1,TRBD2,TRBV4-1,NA,TGCGCCAGCAGCCAAGGGGGTGGTTCCCGAGCGGGAGGGACACACTCCTACAATGAGCAGTTCTTC,CASSQGGGSRAGGTHSYNEQFF
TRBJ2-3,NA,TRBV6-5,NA,TGTGCCAGCAGTTTCATCGATACGCAGTATTTT,CASSFIDTQYF
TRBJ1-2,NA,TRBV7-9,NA,TGTGCCACCATCACCGCGGGAGCAGGCTATGGCTACACCTTC,CATITAGAGYGYTF
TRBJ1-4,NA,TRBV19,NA,TGTGCCAGTGGAACTGGGGCGAGAGATGAAAAACTGTTTTTT,CASGTGARDEKLFF
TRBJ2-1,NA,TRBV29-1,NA,TGCAGCGTTCGGGTGAACAATGAGCAGTTCTTC,CSVRVNNEQFF
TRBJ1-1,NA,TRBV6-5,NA,TGTGCCAGCAGGGCCCGGACGGACTCCGGGACTGAAGCTTTCTTT,CASRARTDSGTEAFF
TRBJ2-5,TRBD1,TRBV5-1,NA,TGCGCCAGCAGCATATCGACAGGGTCGGAGACCCAGTACTTC,CASSISTGSETQYF
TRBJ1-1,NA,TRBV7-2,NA,TGTGCCAGCAGCTTACAGGCAGCCGGGGACACTGAAGCTTTCTTT,CASSLQAAGDTEAFF
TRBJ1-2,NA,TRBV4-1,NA,TGCGCCAGCAGCCAAGATTTCAGGGGCGCTAACTATGGCTACACCTTC,CASSQDFRGANYGYTF
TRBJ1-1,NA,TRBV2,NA,TGTGCCAGCAGTCTCGGACAGAACACTGAAGCTTTCTTT,CASSLGQNTEAFF
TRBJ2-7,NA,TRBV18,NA,TGTGCCAGCTCACCAGACTCGCGGGAGCAGTACTTC,CASSPDSREQYF
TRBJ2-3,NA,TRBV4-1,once,TGCGCCAGCAGCCAAGATCCGGCAGGGCGGGATACGCAGTATTTT,CASSQDPAGRDTQYF
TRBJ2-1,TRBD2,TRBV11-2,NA,TGTGCCAGCAGCTTAGATGGGAGACTAGCTGAAGGAAACAATGAGCAGTTCTTC,CASSLDGRLAEGNNEQFF
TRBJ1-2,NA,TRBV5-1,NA,TGCGCCAGCAGCTTGGGTCCGGACAGCTATGGCTACACCTTC,CASSLGPDSYGYTF
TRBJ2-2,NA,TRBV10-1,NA,TGCGCCAGCAGTGAGGCAGGCGCCGGGGAGCTGTTTTTT,CASSEAGAGELFF
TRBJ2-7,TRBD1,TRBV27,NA,TGTGCCAGCAGTCTGGGTGGGACAGTGACCTACGAGCAGTACTTC,CASSLGGTVTYEQYF
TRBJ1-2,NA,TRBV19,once,TGTGCCAGTAGTCGGGGGGCGAGCACGGACTATGGCTACACCTTC,CASSRGASTDYGYTF